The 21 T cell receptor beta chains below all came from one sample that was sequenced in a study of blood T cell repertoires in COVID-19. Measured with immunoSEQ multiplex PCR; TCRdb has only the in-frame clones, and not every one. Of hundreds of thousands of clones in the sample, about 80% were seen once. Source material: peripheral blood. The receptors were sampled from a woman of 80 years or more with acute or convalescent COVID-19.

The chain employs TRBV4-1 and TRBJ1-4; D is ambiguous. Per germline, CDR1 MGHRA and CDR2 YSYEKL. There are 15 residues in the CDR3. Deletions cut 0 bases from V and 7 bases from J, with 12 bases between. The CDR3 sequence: CASSQDWRFGEKLFF. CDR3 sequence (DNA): TGCGCCAGCAGCCAAGATTGGAGGTTCGGTGAAAAACTGTTTTTT.

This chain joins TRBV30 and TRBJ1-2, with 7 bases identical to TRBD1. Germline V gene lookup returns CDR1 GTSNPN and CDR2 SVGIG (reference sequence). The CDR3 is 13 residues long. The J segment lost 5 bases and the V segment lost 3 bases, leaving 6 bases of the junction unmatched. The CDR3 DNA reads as TGTGCCTGGAGCCCGGGACAGCGGTATGGCTACACCTTC. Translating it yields CAWSPGQRYGYTF.

The CDR3 is CASSMGLALYNEQFF. The CDR3 DNA reads as TGTGCCAGCAGTATGGGACTAGCGCTCTACAATGAGCAGTTCTTC. The chain uses TRBV2 and TRBJ2-1; 10 positions match TRBD2. The CDR3 length is 15 residues. Trimming took 5 bases from V and 3 from J; bases not matched to a gene: 4. Germline CDR1 reads SNHLY; CDR2 reads FYNNEI.

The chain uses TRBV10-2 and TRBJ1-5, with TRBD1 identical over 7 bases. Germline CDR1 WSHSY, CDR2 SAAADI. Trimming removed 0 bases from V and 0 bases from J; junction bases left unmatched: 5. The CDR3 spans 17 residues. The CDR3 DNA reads TGCGCCAGCAGTGAGTCGGGACAGACACTTAGCAATCAGCCCCAGCATTTT. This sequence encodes CASSESGQTLSNQPQHF.

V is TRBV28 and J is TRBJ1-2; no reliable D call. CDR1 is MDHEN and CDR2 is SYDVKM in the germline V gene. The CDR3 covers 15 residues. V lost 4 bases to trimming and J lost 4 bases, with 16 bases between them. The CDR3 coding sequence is TGTGCCAGCAGTTCTCCCGAGGGAATGGTCTATGGCTACACCTTC. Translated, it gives CASSSPEGMVYGYTF.

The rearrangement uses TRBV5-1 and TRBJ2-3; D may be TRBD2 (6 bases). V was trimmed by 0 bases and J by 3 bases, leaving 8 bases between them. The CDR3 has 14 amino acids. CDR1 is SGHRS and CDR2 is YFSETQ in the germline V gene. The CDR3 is CASSLGLETDTQYF. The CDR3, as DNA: TGCGCCAGCAGCTTGGGACTAGAGACAGATACGCAGTATTTT.

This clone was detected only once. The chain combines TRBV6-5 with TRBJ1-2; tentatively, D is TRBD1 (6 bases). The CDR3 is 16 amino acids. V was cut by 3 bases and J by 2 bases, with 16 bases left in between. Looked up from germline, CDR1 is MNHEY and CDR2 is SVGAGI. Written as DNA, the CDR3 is TGTGCCAGCAGTTATGGGGGCGCGGAGTCCAACTATGGCTACACCTTC. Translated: CASSYGGAESNYGYTF.

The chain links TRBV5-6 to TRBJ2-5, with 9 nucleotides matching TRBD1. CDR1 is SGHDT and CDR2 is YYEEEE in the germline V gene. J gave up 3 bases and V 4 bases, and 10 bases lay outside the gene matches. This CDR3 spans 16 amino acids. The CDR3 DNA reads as TGTGCCAGCAGCGAAGCGGGACAGGGCCACGAAGAGACCCAGTACTTC. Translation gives CASSEAGQGHEETQYF.

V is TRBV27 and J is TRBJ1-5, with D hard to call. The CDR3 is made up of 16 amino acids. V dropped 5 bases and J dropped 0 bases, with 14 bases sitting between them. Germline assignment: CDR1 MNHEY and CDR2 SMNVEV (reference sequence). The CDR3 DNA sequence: TGTGCCAGCAGTCCGGGTACCGTTTATAGCAATCAGCCCCAGCATTTT. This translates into CASSPGTVYSNQPQHF.

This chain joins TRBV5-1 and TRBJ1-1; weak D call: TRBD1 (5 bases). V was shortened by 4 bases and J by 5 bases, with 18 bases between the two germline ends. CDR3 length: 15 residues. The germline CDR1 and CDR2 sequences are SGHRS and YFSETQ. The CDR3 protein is CASSPKQGLETEAFF. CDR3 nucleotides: TGCGCCAGCAGCCCCAAGCAGGGATTGGAAACTGAAGCTTTCTTT.

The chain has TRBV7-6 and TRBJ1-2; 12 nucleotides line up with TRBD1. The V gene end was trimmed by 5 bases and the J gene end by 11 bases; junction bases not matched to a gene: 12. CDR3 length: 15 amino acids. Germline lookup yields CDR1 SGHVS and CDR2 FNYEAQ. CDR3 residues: CASSPASGTGGAYTF. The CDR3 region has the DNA TGTGCCAGCAGCCCCGCCTCTGGGACAGGGGGCGCATACACCTTC. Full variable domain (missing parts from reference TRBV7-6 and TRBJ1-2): GAGVSQSPRYKVTKRGQDVALRCDPISGHVSLYWYRQALGQGPEFLTYFNYEAQQDKSGLPNDRFSAERPEGSISTLTIQRTEQRDSAMYRCASSPASGTGGAYTFGSGTRLTVV.

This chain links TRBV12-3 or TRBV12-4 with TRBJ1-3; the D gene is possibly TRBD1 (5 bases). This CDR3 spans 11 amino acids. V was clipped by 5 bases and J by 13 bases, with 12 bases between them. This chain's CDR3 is CASSTRQKIYF. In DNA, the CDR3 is TGTGCCAGCAGTACCCGACAGAAGATATATTTT.

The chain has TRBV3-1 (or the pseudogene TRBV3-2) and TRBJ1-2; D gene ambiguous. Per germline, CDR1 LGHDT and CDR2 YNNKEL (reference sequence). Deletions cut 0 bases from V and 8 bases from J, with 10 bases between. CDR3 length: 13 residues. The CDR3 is CASSQESREGYTF. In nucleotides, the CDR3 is TGTGCCAGCAGCCAAGAATCCCGGGAGGGCTACACCTTC.

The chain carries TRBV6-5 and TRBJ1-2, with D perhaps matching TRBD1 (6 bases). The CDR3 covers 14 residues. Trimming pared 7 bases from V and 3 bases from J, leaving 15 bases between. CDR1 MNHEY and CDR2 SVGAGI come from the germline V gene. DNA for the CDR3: TGTGCCAGCATCGGTTGGACAGTCCACTATGGCTACACCTTC. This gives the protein CASIGWTVHYGYTF.

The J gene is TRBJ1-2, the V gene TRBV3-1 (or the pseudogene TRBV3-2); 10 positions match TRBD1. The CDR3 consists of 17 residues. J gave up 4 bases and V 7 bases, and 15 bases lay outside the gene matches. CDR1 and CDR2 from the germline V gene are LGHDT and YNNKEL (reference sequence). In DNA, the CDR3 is TGTGCCAGCACCCCTGGGGACAGGGGATTTGTCGGCTATGGCTACACCTTC. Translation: CASTPGDRGFVGYGYTF.

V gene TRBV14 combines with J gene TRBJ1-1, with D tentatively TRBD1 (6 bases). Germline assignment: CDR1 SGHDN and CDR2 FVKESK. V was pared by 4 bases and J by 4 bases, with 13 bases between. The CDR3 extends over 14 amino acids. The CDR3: CASSRQTGGTEAFF. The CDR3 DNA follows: TGTGCCAGCAGCCGACAGACAGGCGGCACTGAAGCTTTCTTT.

DNA of the CDR3: TGTGCCAGCAGCGTTACAGGGTCCAATCAGCCCCAGCATTTT. It encodes CASSVTGSNQPQHF. The V and J genes are TRBV9 and TRBJ1-5, with D perhaps matching TRBD1 (6 bases). The CDR3 length is 14 residues. Trimming took 2 bases from V and 3 from J, leaving 9 bases between them. Germline assignment: CDR1 SGDLS and CDR2 YYNGEE.

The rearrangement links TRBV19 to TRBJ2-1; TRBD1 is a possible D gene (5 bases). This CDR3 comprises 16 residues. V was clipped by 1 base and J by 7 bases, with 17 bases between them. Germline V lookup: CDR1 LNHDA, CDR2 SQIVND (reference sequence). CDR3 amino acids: CASSIVNVGALNEQFF. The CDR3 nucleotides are TGTGCCAGTAGTATAGTAAACGTTGGGGCGCTAAATGAGCAGTTCTTC.

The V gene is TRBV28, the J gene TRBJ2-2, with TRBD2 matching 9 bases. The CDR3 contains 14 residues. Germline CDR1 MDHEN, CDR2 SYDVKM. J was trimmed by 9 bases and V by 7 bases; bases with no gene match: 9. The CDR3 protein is CASNSGGPHRELFF. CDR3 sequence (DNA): TGTGCCAGCAACAGCGGGGGGCCGCACCGGGAGCTGTTTTTT.

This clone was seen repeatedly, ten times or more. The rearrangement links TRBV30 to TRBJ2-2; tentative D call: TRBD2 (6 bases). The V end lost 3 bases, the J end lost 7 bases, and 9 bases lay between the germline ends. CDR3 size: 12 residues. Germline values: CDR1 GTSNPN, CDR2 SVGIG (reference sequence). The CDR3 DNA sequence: TGTGCCTGGAGCAGGAGGGGCGGGGAGCTGTTTTTT. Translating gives CAWSRRGGELFF.

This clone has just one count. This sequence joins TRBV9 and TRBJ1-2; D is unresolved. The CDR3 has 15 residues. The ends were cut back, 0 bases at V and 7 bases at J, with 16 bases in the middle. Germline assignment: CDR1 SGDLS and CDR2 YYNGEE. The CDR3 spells CASSVDQITPGGYTF. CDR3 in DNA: TGTGCCAGCAGCGTAGATCAGATTACCCCGGGTGGCTACACCTTC.